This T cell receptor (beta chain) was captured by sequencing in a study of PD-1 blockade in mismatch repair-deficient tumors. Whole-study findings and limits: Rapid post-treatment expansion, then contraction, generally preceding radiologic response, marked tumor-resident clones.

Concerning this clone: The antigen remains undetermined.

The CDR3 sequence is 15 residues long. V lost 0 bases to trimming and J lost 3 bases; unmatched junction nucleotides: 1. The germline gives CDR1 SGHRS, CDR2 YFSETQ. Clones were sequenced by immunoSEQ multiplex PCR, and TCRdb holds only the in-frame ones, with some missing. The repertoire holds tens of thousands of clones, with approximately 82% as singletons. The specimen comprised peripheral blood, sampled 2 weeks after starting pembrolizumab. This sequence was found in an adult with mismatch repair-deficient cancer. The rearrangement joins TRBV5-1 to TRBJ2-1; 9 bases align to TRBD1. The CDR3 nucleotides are TGCGCCAGCAGCTTGGAGGACAGGGGCTACAATGAGCAGTTCTTC. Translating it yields CASSLEDRGYNEQFF.